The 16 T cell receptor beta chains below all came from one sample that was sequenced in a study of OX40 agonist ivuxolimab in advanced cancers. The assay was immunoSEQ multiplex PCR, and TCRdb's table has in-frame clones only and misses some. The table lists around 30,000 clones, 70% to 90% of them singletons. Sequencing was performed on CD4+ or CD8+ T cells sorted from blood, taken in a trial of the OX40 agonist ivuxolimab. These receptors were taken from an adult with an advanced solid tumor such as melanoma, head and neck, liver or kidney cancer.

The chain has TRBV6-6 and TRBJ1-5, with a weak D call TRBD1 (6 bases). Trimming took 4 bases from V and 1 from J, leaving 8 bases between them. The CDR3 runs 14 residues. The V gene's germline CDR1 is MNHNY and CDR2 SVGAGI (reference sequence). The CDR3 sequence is CASSWQGSNQPQHF. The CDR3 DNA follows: TGTGCCAGCAGTTGGCAGGGGAGCAATCAGCCCCAGCATTTT.

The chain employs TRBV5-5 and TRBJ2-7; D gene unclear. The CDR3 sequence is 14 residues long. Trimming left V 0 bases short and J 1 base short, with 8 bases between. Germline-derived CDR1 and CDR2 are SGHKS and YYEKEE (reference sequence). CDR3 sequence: CASSLASKSYEQYF. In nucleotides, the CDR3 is TGTGCCAGCAGCTTGGCCAGCAAATCCTACGAGCAGTACTTC.

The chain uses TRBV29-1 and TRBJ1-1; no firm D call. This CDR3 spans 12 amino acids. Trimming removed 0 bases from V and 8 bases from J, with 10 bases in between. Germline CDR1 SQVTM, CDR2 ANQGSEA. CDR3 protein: CSVEEDAQEAFF. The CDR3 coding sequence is TGCAGCGTTGAAGAGGACGCGCAAGAAGCTTTCTTT.

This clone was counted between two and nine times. The CDR3 region has the DNA TGTGCCAGCAGTGGAGAGGGGGAGAGCACTGAAGCTTTCTTT. Its translation is CASSGEGESTEAFF. The V and J genes are TRBV6-1 and TRBJ1-1, with a tentative D call TRBD1 (6 bases). V was clipped by 4 bases and J by 4 bases, with 13 bases between them. Germline CDR1 reads MNHNS; CDR2 reads SASEGT. This CDR3 has 14 amino acids.

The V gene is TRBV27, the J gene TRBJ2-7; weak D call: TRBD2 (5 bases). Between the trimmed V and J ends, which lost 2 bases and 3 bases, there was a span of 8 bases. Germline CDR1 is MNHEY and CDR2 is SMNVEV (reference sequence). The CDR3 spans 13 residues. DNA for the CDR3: TGTGCCAGCAGTTTAAGCGGAGACTACGAGCAGTACTTC. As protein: CASSLSGDYEQYF.

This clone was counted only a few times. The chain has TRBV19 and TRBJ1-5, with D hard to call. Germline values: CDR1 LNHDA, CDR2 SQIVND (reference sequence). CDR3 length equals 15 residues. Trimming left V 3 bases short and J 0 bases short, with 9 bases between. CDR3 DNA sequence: TGTGCCAGTAGTATGGGAGGAGCTAGCAATCAGCCCCAGCATTTT. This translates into CASSMGGASNQPQHF.

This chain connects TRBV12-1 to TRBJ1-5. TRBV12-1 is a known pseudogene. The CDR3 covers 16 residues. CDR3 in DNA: TGTGCCAGCAGCCCTGCCGCGGAATATAGCAATCAGCCCCAGCATTTT. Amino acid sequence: CASSPAAEYSNQPQHF.

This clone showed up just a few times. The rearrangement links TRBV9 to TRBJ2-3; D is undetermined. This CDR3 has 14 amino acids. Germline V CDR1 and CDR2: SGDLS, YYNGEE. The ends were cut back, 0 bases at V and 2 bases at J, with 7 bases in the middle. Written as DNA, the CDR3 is TGTGCCAGCAGCGTAGGTGGAGACACAGATACGCAGTATTTT. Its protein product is CASSVGGDTDTQYF.

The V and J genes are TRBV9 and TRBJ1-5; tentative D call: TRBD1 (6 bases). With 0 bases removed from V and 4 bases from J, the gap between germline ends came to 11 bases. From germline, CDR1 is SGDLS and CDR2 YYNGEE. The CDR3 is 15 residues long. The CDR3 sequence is CASSVGTQGNQPQHF. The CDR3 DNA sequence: TGTGCCAGCAGCGTAGGGACTCAGGGGAATCAGCCCCAGCATTTT.

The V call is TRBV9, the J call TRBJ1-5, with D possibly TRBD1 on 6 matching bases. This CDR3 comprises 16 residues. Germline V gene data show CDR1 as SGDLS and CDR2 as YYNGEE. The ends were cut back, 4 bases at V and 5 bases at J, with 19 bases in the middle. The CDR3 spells CASSSLPNPGDQPQHF. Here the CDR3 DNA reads TGTGCCAGCAGCTCTTTACCGAATCCAGGGGATCAGCCCCAGCATTTT.

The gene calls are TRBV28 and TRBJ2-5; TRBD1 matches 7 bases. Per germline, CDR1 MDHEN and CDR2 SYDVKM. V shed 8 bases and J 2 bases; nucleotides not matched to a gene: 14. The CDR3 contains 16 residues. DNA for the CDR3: TGTGCCAGCCGATTCCTCCGGGACAGCTCACAAGAGACCCAGTACTTC. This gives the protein CASRFLRDSSQETQYF. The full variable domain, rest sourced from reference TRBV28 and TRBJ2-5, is DVKVTQSSRYLVKRTGEKVFLECVQDMDHENMFWYRQDPGLGLRLIYFSYDVKMKEKGDIPEGYSVSREKKERFSLILESASTNQTSMYLCASRFLRDSSQETQYFGPGTRLLVL.

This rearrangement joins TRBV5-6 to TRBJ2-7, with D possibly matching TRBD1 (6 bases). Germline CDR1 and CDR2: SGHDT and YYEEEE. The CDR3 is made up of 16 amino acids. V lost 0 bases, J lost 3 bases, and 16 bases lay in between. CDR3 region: CASSLEGRGPLYEQYF. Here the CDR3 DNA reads TGTGCCAGCAGCTTGGAGGGCAGGGGCCCTCTCTACGAGCAGTACTTC. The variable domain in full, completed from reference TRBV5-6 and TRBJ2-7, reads DAGVTQSPTHLIKTRGQQVTLRCSPKSGHDTVSWYQQALGQGPQFIFQYYEEEERQRGNFPDRFSGHQFPNYSSELNVNALLLGDSALYLCASSLEGRGPLYEQYFGPGTRLTVT.

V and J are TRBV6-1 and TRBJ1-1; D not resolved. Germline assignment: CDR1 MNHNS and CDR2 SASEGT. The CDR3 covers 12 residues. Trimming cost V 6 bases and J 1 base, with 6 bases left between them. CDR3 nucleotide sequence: TGTGCCAGCAGGTCAGGGAACACTGAAGCTTTCTTT. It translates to CASRSGNTEAFF.

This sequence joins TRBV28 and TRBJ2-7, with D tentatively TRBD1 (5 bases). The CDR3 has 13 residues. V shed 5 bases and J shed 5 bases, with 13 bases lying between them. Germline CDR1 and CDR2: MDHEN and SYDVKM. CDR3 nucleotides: TGTGCCAGCAGTATAGGACATACGAACGAGCAGTACTTC. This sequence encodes CASSIGHTNEQYF.

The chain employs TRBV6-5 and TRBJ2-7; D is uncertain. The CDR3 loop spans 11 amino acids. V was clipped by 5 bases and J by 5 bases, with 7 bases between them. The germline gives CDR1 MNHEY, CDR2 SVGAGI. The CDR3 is CASSPGNEQYF. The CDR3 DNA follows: TGTGCCAGCAGTCCTGGAAACGAGCAGTACTTC.

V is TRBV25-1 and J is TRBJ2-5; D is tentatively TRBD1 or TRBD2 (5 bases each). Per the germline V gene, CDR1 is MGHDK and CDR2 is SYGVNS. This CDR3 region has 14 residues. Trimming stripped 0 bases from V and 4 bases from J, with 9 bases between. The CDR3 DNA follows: TGTGCCAGCAGTGAATATGTAGGGACAGAGACCCAGTACTTC. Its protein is CASSEYVGTETQYF.